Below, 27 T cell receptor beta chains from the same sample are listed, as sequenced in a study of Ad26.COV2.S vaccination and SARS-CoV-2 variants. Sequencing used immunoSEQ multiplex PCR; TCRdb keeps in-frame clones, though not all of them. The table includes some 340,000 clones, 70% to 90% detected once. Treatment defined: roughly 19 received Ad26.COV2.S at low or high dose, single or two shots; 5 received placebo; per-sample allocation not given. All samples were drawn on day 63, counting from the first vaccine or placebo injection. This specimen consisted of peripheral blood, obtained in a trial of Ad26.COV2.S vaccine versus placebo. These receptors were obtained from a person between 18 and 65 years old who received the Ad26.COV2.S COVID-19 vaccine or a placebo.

The DNA of the CDR3 is TGCGCCAGCAGCTCAACTCTGACAGGGAGAAGCCCCGATTCACCCCTCCACTTT. The encoded protein is CASSSTLTGRSPDSPLHF. This chain uses TRBV5-1 with TRBJ1-6, with 7 bases that match TRBD1. V shed 3 bases and J 8 bases; nucleotides not matched to a gene: 17. The CDR3 spans 18 residues. CDR1 and CDR2 (germline): SGHRS, YFSETQ.

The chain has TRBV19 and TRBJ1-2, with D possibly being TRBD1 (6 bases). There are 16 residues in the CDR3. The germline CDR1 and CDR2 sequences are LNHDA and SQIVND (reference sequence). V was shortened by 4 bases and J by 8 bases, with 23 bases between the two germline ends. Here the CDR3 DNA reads TGTGCCAGTAGTAGCTTTGCGGGCAGGGGTGAAGGAGGCTACACCTTC. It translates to CASSSFAGRGEGGYTF.

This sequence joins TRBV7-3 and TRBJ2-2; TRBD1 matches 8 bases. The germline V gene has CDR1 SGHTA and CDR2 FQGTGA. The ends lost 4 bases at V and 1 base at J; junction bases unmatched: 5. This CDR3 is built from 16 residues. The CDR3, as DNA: TGTGCCAGCAGCTCGACAGGGGCCAAGAACACCGGGGAGCTGTTTTTT. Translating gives CASSSTGAKNTGELFF.

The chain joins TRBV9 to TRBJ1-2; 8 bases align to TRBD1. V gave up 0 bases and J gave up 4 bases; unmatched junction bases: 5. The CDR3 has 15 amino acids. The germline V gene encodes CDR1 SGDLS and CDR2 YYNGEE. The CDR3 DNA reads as TGTGCCAGCAGCGTAGGGGGACAGGACCCCTATGGCTACACCTTC. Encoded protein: CASSVGGQDPYGYTF. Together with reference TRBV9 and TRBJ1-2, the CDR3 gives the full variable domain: DSGVTQTPKHLITATGQRVTLRCSPRSGDLSVYWYQQSLDQGLQFLIQYYNGEERAKGNILERFSAQQFPDLHSELNLSSLELGDSALYFCASSVGGQDPYGYTFGSGTRLTVV.

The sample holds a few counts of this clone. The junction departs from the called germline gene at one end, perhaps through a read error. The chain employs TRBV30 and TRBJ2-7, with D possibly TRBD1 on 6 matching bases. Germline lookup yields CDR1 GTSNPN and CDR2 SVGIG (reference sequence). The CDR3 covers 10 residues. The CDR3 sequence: CAWSRTEIHF. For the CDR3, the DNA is TGTGCCTGGAGTCGGACAGAAATTCACTTC.

In nucleotides, the CDR3 is TGCGCCAGCAGCTTCGGGACAGCAGATTCTCTCTATGGCTACACCTTC. Translated, it gives CASSFGTADSLYGYTF. The J gene is TRBJ1-2, the V gene TRBV5-1; 7 nucleotides agree with TRBD1. V shed 2 bases and J 4 bases; nucleotides not matched to a gene: 11. Germline CDR1 is SGHRS and CDR2 is YFSETQ. The CDR3 totals 16 residues.

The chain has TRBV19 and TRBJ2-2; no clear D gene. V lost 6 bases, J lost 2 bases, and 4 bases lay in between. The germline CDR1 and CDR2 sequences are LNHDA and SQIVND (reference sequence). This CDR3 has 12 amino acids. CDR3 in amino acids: CASRFNTGELFF. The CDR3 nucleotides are TGTGCCAGTAGGTTCAACACCGGGGAGCTGTTTTTT.

CDR3 residues: CASRTSDGGRSYGYTF. In nucleotides, the CDR3 is TGTGCCAGTAGGACTTCGGATGGGGGGCGCAGCTATGGCTACACCTTC. This chain links TRBV19 with TRBJ1-2, with D perhaps matching TRBD1 (6 bases). V lost 6 bases, J lost 4 bases, and 21 bases lay in between. Germline V gene lookup returns CDR1 LNHDA and CDR2 SQIVND (reference sequence). The CDR3 spans 16 residues.

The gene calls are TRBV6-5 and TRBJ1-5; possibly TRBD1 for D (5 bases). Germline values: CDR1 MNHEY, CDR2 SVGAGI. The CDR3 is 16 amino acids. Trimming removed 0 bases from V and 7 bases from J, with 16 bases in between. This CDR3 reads CASSYSFQGRDQPQHF. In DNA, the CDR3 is TGTGCCAGCAGTTACTCGTTTCAGGGAAGGGACCAGCCCCAGCATTTT.

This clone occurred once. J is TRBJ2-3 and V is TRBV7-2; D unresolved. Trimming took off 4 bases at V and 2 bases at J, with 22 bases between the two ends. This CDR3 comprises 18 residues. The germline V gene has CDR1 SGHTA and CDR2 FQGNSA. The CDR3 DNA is TGTGCCAGCAGCTGGGCGAATGGTGTTGGGCTCTCCACAGATACGCAGTATTTT. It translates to CASSWANGVGLSTDTQYF.

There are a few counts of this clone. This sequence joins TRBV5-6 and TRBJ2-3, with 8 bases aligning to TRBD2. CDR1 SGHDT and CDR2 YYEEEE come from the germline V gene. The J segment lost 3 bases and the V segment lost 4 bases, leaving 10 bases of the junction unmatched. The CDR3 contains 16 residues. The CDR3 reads CASSDLWGLDTDTQYF. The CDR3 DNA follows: TGTGCCAGCAGCGATCTTTGGGGACTAGATACAGATACGCAGTATTTT.

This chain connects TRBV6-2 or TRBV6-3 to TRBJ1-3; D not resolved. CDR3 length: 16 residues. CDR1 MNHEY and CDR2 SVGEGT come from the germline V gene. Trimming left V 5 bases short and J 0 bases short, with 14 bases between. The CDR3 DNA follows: TGTGCCAGCAGTCCACCGGGTCTCTACTCTGGAAACACCATATATTTT. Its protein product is CASSPPGLYSGNTIYF.

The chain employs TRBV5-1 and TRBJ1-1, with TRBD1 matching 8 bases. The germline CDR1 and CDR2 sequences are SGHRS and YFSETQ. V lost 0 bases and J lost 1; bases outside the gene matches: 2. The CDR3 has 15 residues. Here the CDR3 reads CASSLAGGANTEAFF. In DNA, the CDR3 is TGCGCCAGCAGCTTGGCAGGGGGCGCGAACACTGAAGCTTTCTTT.

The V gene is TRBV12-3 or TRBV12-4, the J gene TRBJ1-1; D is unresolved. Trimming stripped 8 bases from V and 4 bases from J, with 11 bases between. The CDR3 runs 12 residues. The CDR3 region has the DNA TGTGCCAGCCAAAAGAAGGGCACTGAAGCTTTCTTT. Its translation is CASQKKGTEAFF.

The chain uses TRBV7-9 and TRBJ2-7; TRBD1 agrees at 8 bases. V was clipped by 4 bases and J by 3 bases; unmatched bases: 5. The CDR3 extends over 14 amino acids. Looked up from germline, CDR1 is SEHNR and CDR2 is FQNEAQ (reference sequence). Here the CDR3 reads CASSSSGQGYEQYF. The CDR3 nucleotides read TGTGCCAGCAGCTCATCCGGACAGGGCTACGAGCAGTACTTC.

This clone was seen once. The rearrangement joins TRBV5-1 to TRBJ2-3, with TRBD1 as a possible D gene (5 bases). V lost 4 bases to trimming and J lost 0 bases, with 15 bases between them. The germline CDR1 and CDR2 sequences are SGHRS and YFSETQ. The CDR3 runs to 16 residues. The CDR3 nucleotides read TGCGCCAGCAGCGGGGCAGGGATAACTAGCACAGATACGCAGTATTTT. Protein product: CASSGAGITSTDTQYF.

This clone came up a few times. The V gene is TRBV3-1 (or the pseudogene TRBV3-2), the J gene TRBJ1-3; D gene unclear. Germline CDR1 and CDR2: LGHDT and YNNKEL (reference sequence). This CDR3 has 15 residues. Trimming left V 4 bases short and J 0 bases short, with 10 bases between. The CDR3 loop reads CASSRLRPSGNTIYF. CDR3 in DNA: TGTGCCAGCAGCCGTCTCCGGCCCTCTGGAAACACCATATATTTT.

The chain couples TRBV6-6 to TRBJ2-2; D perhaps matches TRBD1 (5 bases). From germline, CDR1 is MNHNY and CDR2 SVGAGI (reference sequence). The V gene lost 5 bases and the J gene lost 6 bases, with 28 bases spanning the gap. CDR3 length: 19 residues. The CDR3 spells CASSRRRESGAALAGELFF. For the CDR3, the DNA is TGTGCCAGCAGTCGCCGAAGGGAATCTGGGGCGGCGCTCGCCGGGGAGCTGTTTTTT.

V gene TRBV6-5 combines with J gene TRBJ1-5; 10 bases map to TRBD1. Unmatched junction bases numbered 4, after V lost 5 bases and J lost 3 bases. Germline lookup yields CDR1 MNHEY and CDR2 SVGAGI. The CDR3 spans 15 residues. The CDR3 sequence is CASSPDRGDNQPQHF. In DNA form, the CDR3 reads TGTGCCAGCAGTCCGGACAGGGGGGACAATCAGCCCCAGCATTTT.

CDR3 residues: CAWSVGRGFQKLFF. CDR3 in DNA: TGTGCCTGGAGTGTCGGCAGGGGGTTCCAAAAACTGTTTTTT. The J gene is TRBJ1-4, the V gene TRBV30, with TRBD1 identical over 7 bases. This CDR3 is 14 amino acids long. Trimming took 0 bases from V and 9 from J; bases not matched to a gene: 7. CDR1 is GTSNPN and CDR2 is SVGIG in the germline V gene (reference sequence).

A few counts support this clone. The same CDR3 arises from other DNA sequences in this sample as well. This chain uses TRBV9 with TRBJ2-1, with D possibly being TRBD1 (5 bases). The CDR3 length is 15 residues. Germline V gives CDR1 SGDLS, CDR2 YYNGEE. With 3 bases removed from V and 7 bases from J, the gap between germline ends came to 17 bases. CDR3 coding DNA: TGTGCCAGCAGCGCCTCAGGGTCTCGGTTGAATGAGCAGTTCTTC. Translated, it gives CASSASGSRLNEQFF. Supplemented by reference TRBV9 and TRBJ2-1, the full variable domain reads DSGVTQTPKHLITATGQRVTLRCSPRSGDLSVYWYQQSLDQGLQFLIQYYNGEERAKGNILERFSAQQFPDLHSELNLSSLELGDSALYFCASSASGSRLNEQFFGPGTRLTVL.

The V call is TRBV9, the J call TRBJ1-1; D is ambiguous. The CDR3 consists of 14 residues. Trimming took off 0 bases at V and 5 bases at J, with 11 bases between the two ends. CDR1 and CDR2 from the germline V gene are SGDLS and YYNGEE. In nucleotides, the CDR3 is TGTGCCAGCAGCGTAGTTGCGGGGAGTACTGAAGCTTTCTTT. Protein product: CASSVVAGSTEAFF.

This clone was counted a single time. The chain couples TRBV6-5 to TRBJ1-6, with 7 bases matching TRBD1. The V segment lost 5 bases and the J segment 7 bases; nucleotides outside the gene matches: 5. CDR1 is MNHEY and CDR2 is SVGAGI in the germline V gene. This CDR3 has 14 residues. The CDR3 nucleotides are TGTGCCAGCAGTCAGGACAGGCAAAATTCACCCCTCCACTTT. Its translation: CASSQDRQNSPLHF.

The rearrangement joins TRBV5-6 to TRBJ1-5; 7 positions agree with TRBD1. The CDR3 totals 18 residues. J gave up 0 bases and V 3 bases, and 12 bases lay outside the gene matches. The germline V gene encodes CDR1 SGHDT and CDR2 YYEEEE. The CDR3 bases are TGTGCCAGCAGCTACTCCACGGGACAGCGTTATAGCAATCAGCCCCAGCATTTT. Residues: CASSYSTGQRYSNQPQHF.

DNA of the CDR3: TGCGCCAGCAGCTCGCCTGACAGGGGGCTCTATGGCTACACCTTC. Amino acids: CASSSPDRGLYGYTF. V gene TRBV5-1 combines with J gene TRBJ1-2; TRBD1 aligns across 10 bases. With V trimmed by 3 bases and J by 4 bases, 6 bases remained unmatched. CDR3 length equals 15 residues. CDR1 is SGHRS and CDR2 is YFSETQ in the germline V gene.

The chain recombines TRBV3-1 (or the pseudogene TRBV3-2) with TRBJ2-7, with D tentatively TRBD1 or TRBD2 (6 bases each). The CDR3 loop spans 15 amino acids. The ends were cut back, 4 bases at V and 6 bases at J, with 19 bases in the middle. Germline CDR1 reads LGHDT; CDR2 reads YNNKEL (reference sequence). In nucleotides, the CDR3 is TGTGCCAGCAGCCCCTCTGGGGGGCCTTTTTCCGAGCAGTACTTC. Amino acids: CASSPSGGPFSEQYF.

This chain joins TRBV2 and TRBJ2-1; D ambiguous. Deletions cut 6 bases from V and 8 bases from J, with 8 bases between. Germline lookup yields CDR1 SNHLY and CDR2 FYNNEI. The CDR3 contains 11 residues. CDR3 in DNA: TGTGCCAGCAGCCCCCTTCATGAGCAGTTCTTC. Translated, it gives CASSPLHEQFF.